The rows below give T cell receptor beta chains drawn from one sample of a study of beta chain features in type 1 diabetes. Generated by immunoSEQ multiplex PCR, the TCRdb table keeps only in-frame clones and is missing some. The sample shows about 710,000 clones, about an eighth of them seen only once. Sample: naive CD4+ T cells from blood. These receptors were obtained from a man between 18 and 35 years old with type 1 diabetes. CDR3s include the opening cysteine and the closing phenylalanine or tryptophan. D genes are given only for firm matches. Rows give clone size only sometimes, using once, few, many, or a class for an expanded clone.

>TRBJ2-3|NA|few|TRBV6-4
CASSTRVTDTQYF
TGTGCCAGCAGTACAAGGGTCACAGATACGCAGTATTTT
>TRBJ2-2|TRBD1|NA|TRBV11-2
CASSPDRVAGELFF
TGTGCCAGCAGCCCAGACAGGGTGGCCGGGGAGCTGTTTTTT
>TRBJ1-1|NA|NA|TRBV30
CAWSVTANTEAFF
TGTGCCTGGAGTGTAACGGCGAACACTGAAGCTTTCTTT
>TRBJ2-3|NA|few|TRBV28
CASTSGGTTDTQYF
TGTGCCAGCACCTCGGGGGGCACGACAGATACGCAGTATTTT
>TRBJ2-5|TRBD1|NA|TRBV4-1
CASSRGQGWETQYF
TGCGCCAGCAGCCGCGGACAGGGTTGGGAGACCCAGTACTTC
>TRBJ2-1|NA|NA|TRBV6-1
CASSAGQSYNEQFF
TGTGCCAGCAGTGCAGGACAGTCCTACAATGAGCAGTTCTTC
>TRBJ1-1|TRBD1|NA|TRBV29-1
CSARTPGQPNTEAFF
TGCAGCGCCAGGACCCCGGGACAGCCAAACACTGAAGCTTTCTTT
>TRBJ2-3|NA|NA|TRBV4-1
CASSQDPAGTDTQYF
TGCGCCAGCAGCCAAGATCCGGCGGGGACAGATACGCAGTATTTT
>TRBJ1-3|NA|few|TRBV18
CASSPSGDPGNTIYF
TGTGCCAGCTCACCATCAGGGGATCCTGGAAACACCATATATTTT
>TRBJ1-6|NA|NA|TRBV15
CATSALRGGNSPLHF
TGTGCCACCAGCGCCCTGCGGGGTGGCAATTCACCCCTCCACTTT
>TRBJ2-3|NA|NA|TRBV30
CAWSLGTDTQYF
TGTGCCTGGAGTCTAGGCACAGATACGCAGTATTTT
>TRBJ2-1|TRBD2|few|TRBV11-2
CASSLGLAGVEQFF
TGTGCCAGCAGCTTAGGTCTAGCGGGAGTTGAGCAGTTCTTC
>TRBJ2-7|NA|few|TRBV19
CASSSRGNEQYF
TGTGCCAGTAGTTCGAGGGGTAACGAGCAGTACTTC
>TRBJ1-3|NA|NA|TRBV15
CATSRDSSGNTIYF
TGTGCCACCAGCAGAGATAGCTCTGGAAACACCATATATTTT
>TRBJ2-5|NA|few|TRBV29-1
CSAAASQETQYF
TGCAGCGCCGCTGCGTCCCAAGAGACCCAGTACTTC
>TRBJ2-5|TRBD2|few|TRBV6-5
CASRIAGGETQYF
TGTGCCAGCAGGATAGCGGGAGGAGAGACCCAGTACTTC
>TRBJ2-7|TRBD1|few|TRBV10-3
CATGQGPYEQYF
TGTGCCACTGGACAGGGTCCCTACGAGCAGTACTTC
>TRBJ2-5|NA|NA|TRBV9
CASSGNSGQETQYF
TGTGCCAGCAGCGGTAATAGCGGCCAAGAGACCCAGTACTTC
>TRBJ2-7|NA|NA|TRBV5-6
CASSFPQGYEQYF
TGTGCCAGCAGCTTTCCCCAGGGATACGAGCAGTACTTC
>TRBJ1-1|NA|NA|TRBV7-2
CASSLVPENTEAFF
TGTGCCAGCAGCTTAGTCCCGGAGAACACTGAAGCTTTCTTT
>TRBJ1-5|NA|few|TRBV2
CASSPGSGQPQHF
TGTGCCAGCAGTCCAGGGTCGGGGCAGCCCCAGCATTTT
>TRBJ2-5|NA|NA|TRBV9
CASSGLRGEAQYF
TGTGCCAGCAGCGGGCTTAGAGGGGAGGCCCAGTACTTC
>TRBJ2-3|NA|NA|TRBV21-1
CASSKATYQRDF
TGTGCCAGCAGCAAAGCGACCTATCAACGCGATTTT
>TRBJ1-1|NA|NA|TRBV20-1
CSAPRAFF
TGCAGTGCCCCACGGGCTTTCTTT
>TRBJ1-1|NA|NA|TRBV5-1
CASSLAGQQNTEAFF
TGCGCCAGCAGCTTGGCCGGACAGCAGAACACTGAAGCTTTCTTT
>TRBJ2-3|TRBD1|few|TRBV29-1
CSVAGDRSTDTQYF
TGCAGCGTTGCGGGGGACAGGAGCACAGATACGCAGTATTTT
>TRBJ2-2|NA|few|TRBV5-4
CASSPGTPNTGELFF
TGTGCCAGCAGCCCCGGGACCCCGAACACCGGGGAGCTGTTTTTT
>TRBJ2-5|NA|NA|TRBV20-1
CSARRVETQYF
TGCAGTGCTAGGCGGGTGGAGACCCAGTACTTC
>TRBJ2-5|NA|few|TRBV30
CAWTTRETQYF
TGTGCCTGGACGACCCGAGAGACCCAGTACTTC
>TRBJ2-1|NA|NA|TRBV4-1
CASSQESGRGQFF
TGCGCCAGCAGCCAAGAGAGCGGGCGGGGGCAGTTCTTC
>TRBJ2-5|NA|few|TRBV9
CASSTGRSGMETQYF
TGTGCCAGCAGCACGGGACGGTCGGGTATGGAGACCCAGTACTTC
>TRBJ2-1|NA|NA|TRBV15
CATSPAKSSYNEQFF
TGTGCCACCAGCCCGGCGAAAAGCTCCTACAATGAGCAGTTCTTC
>TRBJ2-2|NA|few|TRBV5-1
CASSQGSNTGELFF
TGCGCCAGCAGTCAGGGGTCGAACACCGGGGAGCTGTTTTTT
>TRBJ2-7|NA|NA|TRBV4-3
CASSQELGGPYEQYF
TGCGCCAGCAGCCAAGAGTTGGGGGGTCCCTACGAGCAGTACTTC
>TRBJ2-7|TRBD1|NA|TRBV18
CASSLRDSYEQYF
TGTGCCAGCTCACTACGGGACAGCTACGAGCAGTACTTC
>TRBJ2-2|NA|NA|TRBV7-9
CASNRGRSNTGELFF
TGTGCCAGCAACCGAGGACGTTCGAACACCGGGGAGCTGTTTTTT
>TRBJ1-4|NA|NA|TRBV30
CAWRPSGTGSEKLFF
TGTGCCTGGAGGCCTTCAGGGACCGGGAGTGAAAAACTGTTTTTT
>TRBJ2-1|NA|few|TRBV5-4
CASSPRQVLGNEQFF
TGTGCCAGCAGCCCGCGACAGGTTTTAGGCAATGAGCAGTTCTTC
>TRBJ2-7|NA|few|TRBV19
CASSDSDYEQYF
TGTGCCAGTAGTGACAGCGACTACGAGCAGTACTTC
>TRBJ2-3|NA|NA|TRBV7-3
CASSLLPRGDTQYF
TGTGCCAGCAGCTTATTACCCCGAGGAGATACGCAGTATTTT
>TRBJ1-1|NA|NA|TRBV7-2
CASSLQGMNTEAFF
TGTGCCAGCAGCTTACAGGGAATGAACACTGAAGCTTTCTTT
>TRBJ2-7|NA|few|TRBV11-3
CASSSSFKQGYEQYF
TGTGCCAGCAGCTCCTCCTTTAAACAGGGCTACGAGCAGTACTTC